The entry below gives a single TCR beta chain sequence along with its context. Its antigen is currently not known. No much larger clone exists at a distance of one base, and base qualities are not known. TCRbeta CDR3 regions were amplified from genomic DNA by means of the immunoSEQ Assay, a bias-controlled multiplex PCR. From the authors' description of their analysis: The number of nucleated cells in each sample was estimated by amplification of reference gene primers within the assay. To quantify the absolute abundance of each unique TCRbeta CDR3 rearrangement, sequence reads were collapsed and filtered. For each sample, productive Simpson clonality was calculated as the square root of Simpson's diversity index across productive rearrangements. Entries here come from immuneACCESS through TCRdb and include only in-frame sequences with V and J called. Some clones fail to appear in such tables; in the studies checked, an unresolved V gene covers under half of the shortfall, and the cause of the remainder is unknown. V, J and clone size are taken as reported in that table, and D and trimming were inferred from the DNA itself. In all, the sample holds about 110,000 clones, and about 80% of those were seen once. The ten biggest clones cover less than 8% of the sample.

The data were obtained in a study of blood T cell repertoires in COVID-19 (dated by TCRdb to 2020 to 2022). For the wider study: Samples from collaborators originated in the United States, Italy and Spain and spanned both the acute and convalescent phases of COVID-19. The prospective study material was composed of cDNA or gDNA derived from T cells, B-cell-depleted T cells, or PBMCs. The dataset comprised deeply sampled blood TCRbeta repertoires from subjects exposed to, actively infected with, or recovered from COVID-19. A freely available public database, intended as a resource for researchers studying the immune response to SARS-CoV-2, is where the repertoires were released. Samples came from the ongoing ImmuneRACE study (first 160 participants) plus 1,254 subjects from 6 global collaborators. Nearly every sample came with metadata listing a de-identified subject ID, COVID-19 status, age in years and sex. HLA class I and class II types, where available, came from metadata supplied by the sample provider rather than from assay-based typing. Study-level results and caveats: The amount of clinical and demographic metadata varied by source and participant and was provided uncurated.

The collaborating institutions used their own protocols to collect whole blood in K2EDTA tubes. For TCRbeta analysis, collaborator samples were shipped as frozen whole blood, as isolated PBMCs, or as DNA extracted from either sample type. Including the terminal cysteine and phenylalanine, the CDR3 comprises 14 residues. Here the CDR3 DNA is all that survives: 42 bases in frame from base 1. The germline ends are 6 bases apart after V is trimmed by 0 bases and J by 0 bases. CDR1 and CDR2 are read off the germline V gene as SGHRS and YFSETQ. The source is a woman aged 50 to 65 with acute or convalescent COVID-19. Recombination joined TRBV5-1 with TRBJ1-1; no D segment can be confidently identified. Specimen: peripheral blood. CDR3 region: CASSLVPLNTEAFF. In nucleotides, the sequence is TGCGCCAGCAGCTTGGTCCCTTTGAACACTGAAGCTTTCTTT.